This T cell receptor (beta chain) appears in the sequencing data of a study of CD8+CD57+ T cells in acquired aplastic anemia. Overall study context: DNA recovered from sorted CD4+ and CD8+ cells had a mean of approximately 3.4 ug.

The CDR3 has 14 residues. With V trimmed by 6 bases and J by 0 bases, 4 bases remained unmatched. From germline, CDR1 is SQVTM and CDR2 ANQGSEA. An expansion of CD8+CD57+ cells by flow cytometry had been shown in patients chosen for sequencing. No patient had been given any therapy when blood was sampled. According to the study, genomic DNA was the template for TCR beta VDJ and CDR3 profiling. TCRdb reprocessed the reads with MiXCR, giving one entry per CDR3 protein. Among under 350,000 distinct CDR3 sequences, under 65% were seen once, and the ten largest hold 1.3%. Study-wide results and caveats: Researchers reported that CD8+ Simpson's diversity was not significantly different in patients versus controls.

In regard to this clonotype: Its target is not known.

The receptor comes from a human donor with aplastic anemia. Sequenced material: sorted CD4+, CD8+, or CD8+CD57+ T cells (not recorded which) from PBMCs. The rearrangement joins TRBV29-1 to TRBJ2-7; TRBD2 agrees at 11 bases. CDR3 DNA: TGCAGCGTAATAGCGGGAGGGAGCTCCTACGAGCAGTACTTC. Its translation: CSVIAGGSSYEQYF.